The clone carrying this TCR beta chain was seen a few times. Its target is not known. This sample is part of a study of beta chain features in type 1 diabetes. Study conclusions and caveats: Cells with high TCR expression could be over-represented by cDNA sequencing.

The authors reverse transcribed all of the isolated RNA, so sequencing captured expressed TCRB transcripts. Sequenced by immunoSEQ multiplex PCR; TCRdb stores in-frame clones only, minus some. The profile shows around 500,000 clones, around 10% of them singletons. V lost 0 bases, J lost 2 bases, and 6 bases stayed unmatched. This CDR3 region has 18 residues. Germline CDR1 is SGHRS and CDR2 is YFSETQ. This receptor was taken from a woman under 30 in good health. The chain uses TRBV5-1 and TRBJ2-6; 9 nucleotides match TRBD1. Sequencing input: naive CD4+ T cells from blood. The CDR3 DNA is TGCGCCAGCAGCTTGGTGGGACAGGGAATCACTGGGGCCAACGTCCTGACTTTC. It codes for CASSLVGQGITGANVLTF.